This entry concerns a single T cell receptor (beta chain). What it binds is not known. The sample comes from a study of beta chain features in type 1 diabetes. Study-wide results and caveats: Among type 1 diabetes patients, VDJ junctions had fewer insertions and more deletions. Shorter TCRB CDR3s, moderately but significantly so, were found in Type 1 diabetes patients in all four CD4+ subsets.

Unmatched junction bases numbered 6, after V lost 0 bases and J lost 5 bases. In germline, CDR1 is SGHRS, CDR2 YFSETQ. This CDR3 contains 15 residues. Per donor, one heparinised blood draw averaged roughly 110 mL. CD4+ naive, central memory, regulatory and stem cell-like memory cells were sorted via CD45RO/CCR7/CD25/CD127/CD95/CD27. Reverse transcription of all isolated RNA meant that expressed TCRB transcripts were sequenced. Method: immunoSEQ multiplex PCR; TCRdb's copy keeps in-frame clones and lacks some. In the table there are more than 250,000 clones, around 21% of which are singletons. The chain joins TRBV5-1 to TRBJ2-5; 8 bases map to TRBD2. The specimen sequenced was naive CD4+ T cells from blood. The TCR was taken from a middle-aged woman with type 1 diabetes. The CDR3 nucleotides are TGCGCCAGCAGCTTGGCCGCGGGAGGCGGGGAGACCCAGTACTTC. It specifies CASSLAAGGGETQYF.